A selection of T cell receptor beta chains follows, all from one sample in a study of T cells in Graves' hyperthyroidism and ophthalmopathy. MiXCR, applied by TCRdb to the multiplex PCR reads, yields one record per CDR3 protein. This table has some 350,000 distinct CDR3 sequences, approximately 19% appearing once. Sequencing was done on a sample of blood. The receptors were sampled from a young woman with Graves' hyperthyroidism. The CDR3 runs from the conserved cysteine through the conserved F or W. Fields, in order: J gene, clone size, D gene, V gene, CDR3 DNA, CDR3 protein. D genes are given only for firm matches. Part of the rows lack a size; the others show once, few, many or a class for expanded clones.

J gene: TRBJ2-5
clone size: .
D gene: TRBD2
V gene: TRBV7-2
CDR3 DNA: TGTGCCAGCAGCGCCGCGATAGCGGGGGGGCAAGAGACCCAGTACTTC
CDR3 protein: CASSAAIAGGQETQYF

J gene: TRBJ2-7
clone size: many
D gene: .
V gene: TRBV18
CDR3 DNA: TGTGCCAGCTCACCATTTACCCAGGACACCTACGAGCAGTACTTC
CDR3 protein: CASSPFTQDTYEQYF

J gene: TRBJ2-7
clone size: .
D gene: .
V gene: TRBV12-3/TRBV12-4
CDR3 DNA: TGTGCCAGCAGCCCACACTTACCTTGGGGGGCGTACGAGCAGTACTTC
CDR3 protein: CASSPHLPWGAYEQYF

J gene: TRBJ2-7
clone size: once
D gene: TRBD1
V gene: TRBV13
CDR3 DNA: TGTGCCAGCAGTTTAATCCTAAGGCTCCGGGACAGGGGCCTTTCCTACGAGCAGTACTTC
CDR3 protein: CASSLILRLRDRGLSYEQYF

J gene: TRBJ1-2
clone size: many
D gene: .
V gene: TRBV11-1
CDR3 DNA: TGTGCCAGCAGCTCCACAGGGAGCTATGGCTACACCTTC
CDR3 protein: CASSSTGSYGYTF

J gene: TRBJ1-2
clone size: .
D gene: .
V gene: TRBV6-5
CDR3 DNA: TGTGCCAGCAGCTTAGGACGGGCCAACGCTAACTATGGCTACACCTTC
CDR3 protein: CASSLGRANANYGYTF

J gene: TRBJ2-5
clone size: many
D gene: TRBD1
V gene: TRBV7-2
CDR3 DNA: TGTGCCAGCAGCTTATGGACAGGGCAAGAGACCCAGTACTTC
CDR3 protein: CASSLWTGQETQYF

J gene: TRBJ2-7
clone size: .
D gene: .
V gene: TRBV28
CDR3 DNA: TGTGCCAGCCAATCTTCGGGGCCCTCCTACGAGCAGTACTTC
CDR3 protein: CASQSSGPSYEQYF

J gene: TRBJ1-2
clone size: many
D gene: .
V gene: TRBV12-3/TRBV12-4
CDR3 DNA: TGTGCCAGCACCTTTGGAGGAGGACCCTATGGCTACACCTTC
CDR3 protein: CASTFGGGPYGYTF

J gene: TRBJ2-5
clone size: .
D gene: TRBD2
V gene: TRBV28
CDR3 DNA: TGTGCCAGCAGTTCCGAAACTAGCGGCTACCAAGAGACCCAGTACTTC
CDR3 protein: CASSSETSGYQETQYF

J gene: TRBJ2-2
clone size: many
D gene: TRBD2
V gene: TRBV7-8
CDR3 DNA: TGTGCCAGCAGCACAAGGACTAGCGAAGGCGGGGAGCTGTTTTTT
CDR3 protein: CASSTRTSEGGELFF

J gene: TRBJ2-7
clone size: many
D gene: TRBD1
V gene: TRBV10-3
CDR3 DNA: TGTGCCATCAGTGAGGTCTCGAGGGGGCCCAACTACGAGCAGTACTTC
CDR3 protein: CAISEVSRGPNYEQYF

J gene: TRBJ1-3
clone size: .
D gene: .
V gene: TRBV11-1
CDR3 DNA: TGTGCCAGCAGCCAGAAGGGCGGGAATCCTGGAAACACCATATATTTT
CDR3 protein: CASSQKGGNPGNTIYF